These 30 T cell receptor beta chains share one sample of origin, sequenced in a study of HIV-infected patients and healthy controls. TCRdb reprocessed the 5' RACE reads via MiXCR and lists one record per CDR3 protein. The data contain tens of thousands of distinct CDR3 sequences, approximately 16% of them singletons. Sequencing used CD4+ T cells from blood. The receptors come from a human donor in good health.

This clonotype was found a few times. CDR3 DNA: TGCAGTGCTGTAACCCCTAGCGGGCAAGAGACCCAGTACTTC. It specifies CSAVTPSGQETQYF. The chain carries TRBV20-1 and TRBJ2-5; TRBD2 matches 8 bases. The J segment lost 2 bases and the V segment lost 5 bases, leaving 7 bases of the junction unmatched. Germline V gives CDR1 DFQATT, CDR2 SNEGSKA (reference sequence). This CDR3 has 14 amino acids.

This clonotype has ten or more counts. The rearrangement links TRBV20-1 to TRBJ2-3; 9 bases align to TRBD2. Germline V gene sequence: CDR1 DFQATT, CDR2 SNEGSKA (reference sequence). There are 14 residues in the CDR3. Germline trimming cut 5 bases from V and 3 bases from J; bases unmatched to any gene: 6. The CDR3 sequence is CSAGSGRGTDTQYF. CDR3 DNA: TGCAGTGCTGGTAGCGGGAGAGGTACAGATACGCAGTATTTT.

CDR3 amino acids: CSEQKVDTEAFF. For the CDR3, the DNA is TGCAGTGAACAAAAGGTGGACACTGAAGCTTTCTTT. The rearrangement links TRBV20-1 to TRBJ1-1; D gene uncertain. Trimming shortened V by 7 bases and J by 3 bases, and 12 bases separated the two germline ends. The CDR3 has 12 amino acids. Germline-derived CDR1 and CDR2 are DFQATT and SNEGSKA (reference sequence).

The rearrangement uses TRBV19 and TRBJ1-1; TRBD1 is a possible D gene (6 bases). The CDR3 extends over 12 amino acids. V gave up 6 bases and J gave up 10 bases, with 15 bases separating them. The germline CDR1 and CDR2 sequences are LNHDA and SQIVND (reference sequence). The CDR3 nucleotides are TGTGCCAGTAGCGGGGGGCCGGGGGGAGCTTTCTTT. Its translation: CASSGGPGGAFF.

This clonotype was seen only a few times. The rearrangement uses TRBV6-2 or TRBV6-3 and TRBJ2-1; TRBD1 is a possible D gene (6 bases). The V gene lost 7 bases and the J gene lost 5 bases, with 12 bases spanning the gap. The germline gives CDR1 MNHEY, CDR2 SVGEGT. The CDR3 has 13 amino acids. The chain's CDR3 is CASNSQGHNEQFF. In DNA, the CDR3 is TGTGCCAGCAATTCGCAGGGGCACAATGAGCAGTTCTTC.

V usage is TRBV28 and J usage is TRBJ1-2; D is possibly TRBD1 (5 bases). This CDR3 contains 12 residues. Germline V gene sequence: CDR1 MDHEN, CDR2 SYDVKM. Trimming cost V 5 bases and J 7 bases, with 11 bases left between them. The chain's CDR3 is CASSILGVGYTF. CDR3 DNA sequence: TGTGCCAGCAGTATCCTGGGGGTTGGCTACACCTTC.

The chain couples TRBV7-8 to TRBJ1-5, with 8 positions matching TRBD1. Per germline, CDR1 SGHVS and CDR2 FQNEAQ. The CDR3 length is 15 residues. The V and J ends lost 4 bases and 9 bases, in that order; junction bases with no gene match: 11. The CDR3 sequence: CASSSDRGRSLPQHF. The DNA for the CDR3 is TGTGCCAGCAGCTCAGACAGGGGTCGGTCCCTGCCCCAGCATTTT.

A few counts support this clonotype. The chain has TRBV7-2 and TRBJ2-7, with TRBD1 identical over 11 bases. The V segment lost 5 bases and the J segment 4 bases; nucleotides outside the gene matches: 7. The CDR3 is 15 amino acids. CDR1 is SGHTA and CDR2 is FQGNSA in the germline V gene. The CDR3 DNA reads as TGTGCCAGCAGCCCGGGACAGGGGGTCCTATACGAGCAGTACTTC. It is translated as CASSPGQGVLYEQYF. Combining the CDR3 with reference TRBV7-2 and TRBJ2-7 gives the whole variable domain GAGVSQSPSNKVTEKGKDVELRCDPISGHTALYWYRQSLGQGLEFLIYFQGNSAPDKSGLPSDRFSAERTGGSVSTLTIQRTQQEDSAVYLCASSPGQGVLYEQYFGPGTRLTVT.

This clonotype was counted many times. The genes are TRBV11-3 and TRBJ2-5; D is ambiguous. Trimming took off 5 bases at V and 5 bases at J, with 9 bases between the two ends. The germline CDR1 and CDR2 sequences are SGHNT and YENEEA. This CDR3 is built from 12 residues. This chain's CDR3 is CASSLIQETQYF. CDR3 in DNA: TGTGCCAGCAGCCTCATCCAGGAGACCCAGTACTTC. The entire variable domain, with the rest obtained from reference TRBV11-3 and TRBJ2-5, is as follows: EAGVVQSPRYKIIEKKQPVAFWCNPISGHNTLYWYLQNLGQGPELLIRYENEEAVDDSQLPKDRFSAERLKGVDSTLKIQPAELGDSAVYLCASSLIQETQYFGPGTRLLVL.

The CDR3 DNA sequence: TGTGCCAGCAGCTGGGGGGACAGGGACCATGAAAAACTGTTTTTT. This sequence encodes CASSWGDRDHEKLFF. V and J are TRBV11-2 and TRBJ1-4; 9 bases fit TRBD1. Germline V gives CDR1 SGHAT, CDR2 FQNNGV. V lost 4 bases to trimming and J lost 6 bases; unmatched junction nucleotides: 6. There are 15 residues in the CDR3.

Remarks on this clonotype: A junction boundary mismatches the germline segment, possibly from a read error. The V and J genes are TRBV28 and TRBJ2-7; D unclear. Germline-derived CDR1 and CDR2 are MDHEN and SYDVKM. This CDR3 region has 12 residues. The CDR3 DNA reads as TGTTCCAGCAGTCTAAAGGTGTACGAGCAGTACTTC. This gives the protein CSSSLKVYEQYF. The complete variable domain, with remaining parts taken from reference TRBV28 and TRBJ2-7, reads DVKVTQSSRYLVKRTGEKVFLECVQDMDHENMFWYRQDPGLGLRLIYFSYDVKMKEKGDIPEGYSVSREKKERFSLILESASTNQTSMYLCSSSLKVYEQYFGPGTRLTVT.

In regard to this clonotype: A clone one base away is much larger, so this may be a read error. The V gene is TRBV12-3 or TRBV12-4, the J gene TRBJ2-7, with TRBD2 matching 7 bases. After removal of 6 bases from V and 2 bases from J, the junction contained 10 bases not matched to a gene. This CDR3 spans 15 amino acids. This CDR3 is CASRIRRGSTYEQYF. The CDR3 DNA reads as TGTGCCAGCAGGATCAGGCGGGGGTCCACCTACGAGCAGTACTTC.

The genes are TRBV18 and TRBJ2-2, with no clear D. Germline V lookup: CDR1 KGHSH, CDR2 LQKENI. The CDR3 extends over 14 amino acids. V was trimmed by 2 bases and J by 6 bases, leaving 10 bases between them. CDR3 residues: CASSPGPVPGELFF. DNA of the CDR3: TGTGCCAGCTCACCAGGCCCGGTTCCCGGGGAGCTGTTTTTT.

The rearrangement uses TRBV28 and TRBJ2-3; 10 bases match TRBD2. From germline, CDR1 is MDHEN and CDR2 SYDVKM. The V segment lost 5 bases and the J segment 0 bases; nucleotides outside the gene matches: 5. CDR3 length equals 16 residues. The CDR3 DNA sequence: TGTGCCAGCAGTATTAGCGGGGGGCCCAGCACAGATACGCAGTATTTT. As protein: CASSISGGPSTDTQYF.

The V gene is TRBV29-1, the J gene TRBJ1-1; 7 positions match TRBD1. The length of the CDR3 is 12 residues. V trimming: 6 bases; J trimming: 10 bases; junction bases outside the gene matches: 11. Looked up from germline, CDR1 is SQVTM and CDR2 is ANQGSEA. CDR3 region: CSVEFVQGRAFF. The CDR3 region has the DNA TGCAGCGTGGAATTCGTACAGGGGAGAGCTTTCTTT.

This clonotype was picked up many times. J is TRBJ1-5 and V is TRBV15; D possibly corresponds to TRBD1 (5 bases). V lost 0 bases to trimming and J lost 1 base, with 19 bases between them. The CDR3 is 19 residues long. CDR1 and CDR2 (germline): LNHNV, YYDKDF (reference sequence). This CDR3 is CATSRDRGAGFTSNQPQHF. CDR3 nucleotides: TGTGCCACCAGCAGAGATCGCGGGGCGGGTTTTACGAGCAATCAGCCCCAGCATTTT.

In DNA, the CDR3 is TGTGCCAGCAGTTCCTCAGCAGATACGCAGCATTTT. It encodes CASSSSADTQHF. The rearrangement uses TRBV6-6 and TRBJ2-3, with D hard to call. The DNA end favors TRBJ1-5, so the J call may be wrong. Germline V gives CDR1 MNHNY, CDR2 SVGAGI (reference sequence). The CDR3 sequence is 12 residues long.

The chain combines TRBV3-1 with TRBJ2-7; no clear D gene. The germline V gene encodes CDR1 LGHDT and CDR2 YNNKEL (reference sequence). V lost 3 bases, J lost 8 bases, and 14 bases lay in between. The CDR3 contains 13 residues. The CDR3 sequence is CASSQTLLEKQYF. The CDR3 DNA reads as TGTGCCAGCAGCCAGACCCTGCTTGAGAAGCAGTACTTC.

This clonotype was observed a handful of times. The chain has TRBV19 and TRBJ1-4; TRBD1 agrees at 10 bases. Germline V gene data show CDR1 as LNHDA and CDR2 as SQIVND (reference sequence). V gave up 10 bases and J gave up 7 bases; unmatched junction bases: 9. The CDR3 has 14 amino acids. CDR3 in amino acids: CATGPGQGSEKLFF. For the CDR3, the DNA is TGTGCCACCGGACCGGGACAGGGGAGTGAAAAACTGTTTTTT.

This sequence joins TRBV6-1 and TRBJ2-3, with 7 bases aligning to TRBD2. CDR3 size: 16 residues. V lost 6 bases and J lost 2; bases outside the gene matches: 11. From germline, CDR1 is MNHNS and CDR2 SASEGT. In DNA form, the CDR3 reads TGTGCCAGCAGGAGCGGGACGGTGAGACTCACAGATACGCAGTATTTT. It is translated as CASRSGTVRLTDTQYF.

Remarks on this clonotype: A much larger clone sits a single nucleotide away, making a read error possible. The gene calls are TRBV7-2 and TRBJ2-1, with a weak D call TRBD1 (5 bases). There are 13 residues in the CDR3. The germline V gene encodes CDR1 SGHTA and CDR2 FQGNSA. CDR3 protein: CDSTEKGLGEQFF. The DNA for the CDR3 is TGTGACAGCACAGAAAAGGGGTTGGGAGAGCAGTTCTTC.

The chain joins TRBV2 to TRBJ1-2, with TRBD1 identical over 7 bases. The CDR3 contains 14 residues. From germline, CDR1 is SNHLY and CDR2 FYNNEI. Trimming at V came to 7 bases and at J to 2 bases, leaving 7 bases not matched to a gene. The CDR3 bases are TGTGCCAGCACCCCGGGACAGTGGAACTATGGCTACACCTTC. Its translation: CASTPGQWNYGYTF.

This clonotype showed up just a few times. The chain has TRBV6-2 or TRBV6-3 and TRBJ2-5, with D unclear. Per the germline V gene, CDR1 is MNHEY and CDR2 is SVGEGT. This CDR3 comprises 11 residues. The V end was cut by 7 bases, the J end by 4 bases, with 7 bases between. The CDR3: CASTAAETQYF. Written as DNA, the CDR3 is TGTGCCAGCACCGCGGCAGAGACCCAGTACTTC.

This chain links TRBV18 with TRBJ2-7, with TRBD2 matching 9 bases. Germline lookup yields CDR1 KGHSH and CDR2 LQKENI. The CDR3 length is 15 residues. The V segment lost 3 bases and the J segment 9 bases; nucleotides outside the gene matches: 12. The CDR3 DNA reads TGTGCCAGCTCACCCCGACTAGCGGCCCAGGCGGTGCAGTACTTC. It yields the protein CASSPRLAAQAVQYF.

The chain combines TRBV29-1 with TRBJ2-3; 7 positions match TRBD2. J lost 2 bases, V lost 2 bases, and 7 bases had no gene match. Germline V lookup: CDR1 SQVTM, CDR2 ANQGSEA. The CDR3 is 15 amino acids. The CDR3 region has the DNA TGCAGCGTTGAACCGTGGGGGGGACTCACAGATACGCAGTATTTT. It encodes CSVEPWGGLTDTQYF.

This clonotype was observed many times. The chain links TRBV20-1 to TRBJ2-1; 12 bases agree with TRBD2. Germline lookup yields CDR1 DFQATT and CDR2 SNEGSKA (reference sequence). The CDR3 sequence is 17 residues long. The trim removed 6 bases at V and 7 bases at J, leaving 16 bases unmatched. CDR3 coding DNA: TGCAGTGCGTCCTTTGGACTAGCGGGGAGTTGGGGGAATGAGCAGTTCTTC. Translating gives CSASFGLAGSWGNEQFF.

CDR3 in DNA: TGCAGTGCTAGACCCAGGGAGGGTCGCACTGAAGCTTTCTTT. It translates to CSARPREGRTEAFF. The chain joins TRBV20-1 to TRBJ1-1; a weak D match, TRBD1 (5 bases). The length of the CDR3 is 14 residues. With 2 bases removed from V and 4 bases from J, the gap between germline ends came to 14 bases. Germline CDR1 and CDR2: DFQATT and SNEGSKA (reference sequence).

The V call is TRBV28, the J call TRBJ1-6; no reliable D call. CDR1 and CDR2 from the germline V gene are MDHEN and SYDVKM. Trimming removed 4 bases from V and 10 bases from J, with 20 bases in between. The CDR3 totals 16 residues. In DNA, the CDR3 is TGTGCCAGCAGTTCATTAGGGATCGGATTATTCTCACCCCTCCACTTT. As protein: CASSSLGIGLFSPLHF.

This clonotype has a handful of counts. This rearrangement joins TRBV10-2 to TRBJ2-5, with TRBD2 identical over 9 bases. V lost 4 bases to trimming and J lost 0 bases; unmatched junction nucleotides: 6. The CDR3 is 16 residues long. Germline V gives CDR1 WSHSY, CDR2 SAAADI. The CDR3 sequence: CASSGPRLADQETQYF. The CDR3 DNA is TGCGCCAGCAGTGGCCCCAGACTAGCGGACCAAGAGACCCAGTACTTC.

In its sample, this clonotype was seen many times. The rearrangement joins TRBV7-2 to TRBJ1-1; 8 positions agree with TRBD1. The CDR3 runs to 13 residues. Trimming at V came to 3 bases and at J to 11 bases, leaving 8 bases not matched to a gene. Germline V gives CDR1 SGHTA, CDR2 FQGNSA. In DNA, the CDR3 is TGTGCCAGCAGCTTTAAAGGGACAGGTTTGGCTTTCTTT. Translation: CASSFKGTGLAFF. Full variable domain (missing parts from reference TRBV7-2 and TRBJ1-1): GAGVSQSPSNKVTEKGKDVELRCDPISGHTALYWYRQSLGQGLEFLIYFQGNSAPDKSGLPSDRFSAERTGGSVSTLTIQRTQQEDSAVYLCASSFKGTGLAFFGQGTRLTVV.